This T cell receptor (beta chain) was observed in a study of OX40 agonist ivuxolimab in advanced cancers. Turning to the overall study: Ivuxolimab was a fully human IgG2 agonistic monoclonal antibody targeting the costimulatory receptor OX40 (CD134). Of the approximately 50 dose-escalation patients, hepatocellular carcinoma was present in some 19, melanoma in some 15, renal cell carcinoma in 9 and head and neck cancer in 9. Intravenous ivuxolimab was administered to patients every 2 weeks at six dose levels: 0.01, 0.1, 0.3, 1.5, 3 and 10 mg/kg. The point of sequencing TCRbeta in the periphery was to test whether ivuxolimab changed TCR sequence diversity and drove clonal T-cell expansion. Partial responses occurred in three dose-escalation patients: two with cutaneous melanoma and one with hepatocellular carcinoma. The dose-escalation cohort was roughly 83% male with a mean age of roughly 62 years, ranging from roughly 20 to 80. Prior anti-PD-1, anti-PD-L1 or anti-CTLA-4 therapy was permitted, and approximately 40% of dose-escalation patients had received checkpoint inhibitors. The paper describes the monotherapy dose-escalation part (N of about 47 patients) of the phase I trial of ivuxolimab.

The study at large found these results: Low levels of normalized T-cell clonal expansion were also seen in some patients who did not respond. After ivuxolimab, more expanded clones were found on average in CD8+ T cells than in CD4+ T cells. At doses of 0.1 to 3.0 mg/kg, clonal expansion of both CD4+ and CD8+ blood T cells was observed from baseline to week 6. Which antigens the clonally expanded peripheral T cells were specific for was not determined. In the 0.1-3.0 mg/kg groups, partial responders were among the patients with the lowest normalized peripheral clonal expansion, particularly in CD8+ T cells.

Only a few counts were recorded for this clone. Its recognized antigen is unknown. The record has no base qualities; no much larger clone is one base away. This specimen includes other DNA sequences encoding the same CDR3. The trial excluded patients who had a history of autoimmune disease or who were on systemic immunosuppression. Peripheral blood for TCR sequencing was collected from all dose cohorts at baseline, on cycle 4 day 1, and on cycle 7 day 1. Samples came from an open-label, multicenter, first-in-human phase I dose-escalation trial of ivuxolimab. The trial enrolled adults with locally advanced or metastatic head and neck squamous cell, hepatocellular, melanoma or renal cell carcinoma. Before TCR sequencing, CD4+ T cells and CD8+ T cells from peripheral blood were sorted into separate populations. Based on the germline V gene (reference sequence), the CDR1 and CDR2 sequences are LNHNV and YYDKDF. V lost 0 bases and J lost 2 bases; the stretch between them is 4 bases long. Taken from cysteine to phenylalanine, the CDR3 has 13 residues. Here the CDR3 DNA is all that survives: 39 bases in frame from base 1.

For sequencing of the TCRbeta CDR3 region, genomic DNA was extracted from the sorted cells. The immunoSEQ Assay was used for sequencing of TCRbeta CDR3 regions. Entries here come from immuneACCESS through TCRdb and include only in-frame sequences with V and J called. Some clones fail to appear in such tables; in the studies checked, an unresolved V gene covers under half of the shortfall, and the cause of the remainder is unknown. This sample is represented by under 65,000 clones; 80% to 90% of them were singletons. About 2.2% of the sample lies in the top ten. Source: CD4+ or CD8+ T cells sorted from blood, taken in a trial of the OX40 agonist ivuxolimab. The chain is assembled from TRBV15 and TRBJ2-5; no confident D gene assignment can be made. The clonotype originates from an adult with an advanced solid tumor such as melanoma, head and neck, liver or kidney cancer. CDR3 reads: CATSRDHQETQYF. The DNA reads as follows: TGTGCCACCAGCAGAGACCATCAAGAGACCCAGTACTTC.